The 8 T cell receptor beta chains presented below share a single source sample, sequenced in a study of T cells after yellow fever vaccination. TCRdb itself ran the 5' RACE reads through MiXCR, one entry per CDR3 protein. The table has about 320,000 distinct CDR3 sequences, about 12% seen once. This specimen consisted of CD4+ T cells sorted from PBMCs, obtained 15 days after the yellow fever booster vaccination. The receptor source for this set is a man younger than 30 who received the YFV17D yellow fever vaccine.

The table lists this clonotype with a few counts. The V and J genes are TRBV6-4 and TRBJ2-2; 9 nucleotides match TRBD2. Germline V lookup: CDR1 MRHNA, CDR2 SNTAGT. Trimming at V came to 5 bases and at J to 7 bases, leaving 11 bases not matched to a gene. The CDR3 runs 16 residues. CDR3 DNA sequence: TGTGCCAGCAGTCCCTCCGGCGGGGGGGCCGGCGGGGAGCTGTTTTTT. Protein sequence: CASSPSGGGAGGELFF.

This clonotype was seen only a few times. The chain employs TRBV28 and TRBJ2-4; TRBD2 agrees at 13 bases. The CDR3 runs 16 residues. J gave up 6 bases and V 6 bases, and 8 bases lay outside the gene matches. Germline assignment: CDR1 MDHEN and CDR2 SYDVKM. The CDR3 spells CASSSTSGGPGNIQYF. The DNA for the CDR3 is TGTGCCAGCAGCTCGACTAGCGGGGGGCCGGGAAACATTCAGTACTTC.

This chain uses TRBV20-1 with TRBJ1-2, with a weak D call TRBD1 (5 bases). CDR1 and CDR2 (germline): DFQATT, SNEGSKA (reference sequence). V was pared by 3 bases and J by 6 bases, with 8 bases between. This CDR3 contains 11 residues. The DNA of the CDR3 is TGCAGTGCTAGTAAAGGGGATGGCTACACCTTC. It specifies CSASKGDGYTF.

This sequence joins TRBV20-1 and TRBJ2-7, with D maybe TRBD1 (9 bases). The CDR3 covers 17 residues. Germline loops: CDR1 DFQATT, CDR2 SNEGSKA (reference sequence). Between the trimmed V and J ends, which lost 1 base and 5 bases, there was a span of 24 bases. This chain's CDR3 is CSARVGTGTRPLNEQYV. CDR3 DNA: TGCAGTGCTAGAGTAGGGACAGGGACTAGACCGTTGAACGAGCAGTACGTC.

This clonotype was picked up a small number of times. This chain uses TRBV20-1 with TRBJ2-7, with unresolved D. Between the trimmed V and J ends, which lost 1 base and 0 bases, there was a span of 7 bases. The germline CDR1 and CDR2 sequences are DFQATT and SNEGSKA (reference sequence). The CDR3 is made up of 13 amino acids. The CDR3 DNA sequence: TGCAGTGCTAGAGGGGCCACCTCCTACGAGCAGTACGTC. Protein: CSARGATSYEQYV.

The V call is TRBV20-1, the J call TRBJ2-5, with a tentative D call TRBD2 (6 bases). The germline CDR1 and CDR2 sequences are DFQATT and SNEGSKA (reference sequence). Trimming took 1 base from V and 9 from J, leaving 15 bases between them. This CDR3 contains 13 residues. CDR3 coding DNA: TGCAGTGCTAGAGGGGGGACTCACAGGCCCCAGTACTTC. As protein: CSARGGTHRPQYF.

V is TRBV21-1 and J is TRBJ2-2; TRBD1 reflects the table's D call only, with no check against the DNA. TRBV21-1 has pseudogene status. CDR3 size: 15 residues. The CDR3 is CASTEGAAATGELFF. The DNA of the CDR3 is TGTGCCAGCACCGAGGGGGCGGCCGCTACCGGGGAGCTGTTTTTT.

The gene calls are TRBV6-6 and TRBJ2-5; D is unclear. The CDR3 totals 11 residues. Per germline, CDR1 MNHNY and CDR2 SVGAGI (reference sequence). The V end lost 5 bases, the J end lost 5 bases, and 6 bases lay between the germline ends. The CDR3 loop is CASSPTETQYF. In nucleotides, the CDR3 is TGTGCCAGCAGTCCCACGGAGACCCAGTACTTC.